This passage covers 18 T cell receptor beta chains from one sample sequenced in a study of beta chain features in type 1 diabetes (dated by TCRdb to about 2018). General findings and caveats noted by the study authors: Type 1 diabetes patients showed a moderate but significant shortening of TCRB CDR3 length in all four CD4+ subsets.

Which antigens these TCRs recognize remains unknown. Receptor amplification or capture employed the immunoSEQ multiplex PCR assay. The High Capacity cDNA Reverse Transcription Kit was used to reverse transcribe all of the isolated RNA, meaning that expressed TCRB transcripts were what got sequenced. TCRdb's version of the immuneACCESS table is confined to in-frame rearrangements and falls short of the full clone set. An unresolved V gene accounts for under half of the shortfall where checked; the remainder is of unknown origin. The sample profile shows roughly 230,000 clones; roughly a tenth of them were found once. In total, the top ten clones hold more than 0.015% of the sample. The specimen sequenced was naive CD4+ T cells from blood. The label giving this sample's cell subset or site can be read as: true naive CD4+ T cells. Every receptor here comes from a young man with type 1 diabetes.

This clone was counted only a few times. The chain is built from TRBV5-4 and TRBJ2-7, with D tentatively TRBD2 (6 bases). The germline V and J ends were trimmed by 2 bases and 5 bases, with 14 bases remaining between them. This CDR3 has 14 amino acids. The germline V gene has CDR1 SGHNT and CDR2 YYREEE (reference sequence). In DNA form, the CDR3 reads TGTGCCAGCAGCTTACCGGGGGACGCCGACGAGCAGTACTTC. Translation: CASSLPGDADEQYF.

The table lists this clone with a few counts. V is TRBV6-1 and J is TRBJ1-6, with D maybe TRBD1 (6 bases). CDR3 length: 15 amino acids. Germline loops: CDR1 MNHNS, CDR2 SASEGT. The V and J ends lost 0 bases and 10 bases respectively, with 13 bases between them. CDR3 loop: CASSEARGGRSPLHF. CDR3 bases: TGTGCCAGCAGTGAAGCGCGCGGGGGCAGATCACCCCTCCACTTT.

This chain joins TRBV6-5 and TRBJ1-1; D is ambiguous. The germline V and J ends were trimmed by 3 bases and 3 bases, with 14 bases remaining between them. Germline V gene sequence: CDR1 MNHEY, CDR2 SVGAGI. This CDR3 is built from 15 residues. CDR3 nucleotides: TGTGCCAGCAGTTATGACGGGGTCTTGGACACTGAAGCTTTCTTT. Its protein is CASSYDGVLDTEAFF.

The chain combines TRBV5-1 with TRBJ2-1; 9 bases fit TRBD2. Unmatched junction bases numbered 5, after V lost 2 bases and J lost 5 bases. Germline V gene lookup returns CDR1 SGHRS and CDR2 YFSETQ. The CDR3 totals 15 residues. The CDR3: CASSLPGLADNEQFF. CDR3 DNA: TGCGCCAGCAGCTTACCGGGACTAGCTGACAATGAGCAGTTCTTC.

CDR3 nucleotide sequence: TGCGCCAGCAGCTCCTCCGGGACAGGGAATAATGAGCAGTTCTTC. Encoded protein: CASSSSGTGNNEQFF. The J gene is TRBJ2-1, the V gene TRBV5-1, with 9 bases lining up with TRBD1. The germline gives CDR1 SGHRS, CDR2 YFSETQ. Germline trimming cut 3 bases from V and 7 bases from J; bases unmatched to any gene: 8. The CDR3 contains 15 residues.

V usage is TRBV2 and J usage is TRBJ1-4, with no clear D. Germline assignment: CDR1 SNHLY and CDR2 FYNNEI. CDR3 length equals 15 residues. Trimming shortened V by 3 bases and J by 8 bases, and 16 bases separated the two germline ends. DNA for the CDR3: TGTGCCAGCAGTGAGCGGACGGCTGGAGGCGAAAAACTGTTTTTT. Amino acid sequence: CASSERTAGGEKLFF.

The rearrangement links TRBV30 to TRBJ2-1; tentative D call: TRBD2 (6 bases). The CDR3 runs to 14 residues. Trimming removed 6 bases from V and 0 bases from J, with 12 bases in between. Germline CDR1 reads GTSNPN; CDR2 reads SVGIG (reference sequence). CDR3 sequence: CACPGEASYNEQFF. CDR3 sequence (DNA): TGTGCCTGCCCCGGGGAGGCCTCCTACAATGAGCAGTTCTTC.

The rearrangement links TRBV19 to TRBJ2-7, with a weak D call TRBD1 (6 bases). Deletions cut 5 bases from V and 5 bases from J, with 16 bases between. The CDR3 runs 14 residues. Germline loops: CDR1 LNHDA, CDR2 SQIVND (reference sequence). The CDR3 loop is CASSDRFFGNEQYF. In nucleotides, the CDR3 is TGTGCCAGTAGTGACAGGTTCTTCGGGAACGAGCAGTACTTC.

The rearrangement joins TRBV29-1 to TRBJ2-3, with a possible D match to TRBD2 (6 bases). Trimming left V 6 bases short and J 2 bases short, with 12 bases between. The CDR3 totals 13 residues. From germline, CDR1 is SQVTM and CDR2 ANQGSEA. The CDR3 DNA reads as TGCAGCGTGGGAGGACGGACCACAGATACGCAGTATTTT. Translated, it gives CSVGGRTTDTQYF.

The chain carries TRBV25-1 and TRBJ1-2, with D unclear. The V end lost 6 bases, the J end lost 8 bases, and 16 bases lay between the germline ends. The CDR3 length is 13 residues. Germline V lookup: CDR1 MGHDK, CDR2 SYGVNS. In nucleotides, the CDR3 is TGTGCCAGCAGCGACCGGGAATATGACGGCTACACCTTC. As protein: CASSDREYDGYTF.

The table lists this clone with a few counts. V and J are TRBV7-9 and TRBJ2-5, with D perhaps TRBD2 (7 bases). Germline V gene data show CDR1 as SEHNR and CDR2 as FQNEAQ (reference sequence). V shed 4 bases and J shed 1 base, with 22 bases lying between them. The CDR3 sequence is 18 residues long. The CDR3 DNA reads TGTGCCAGCAGCTCTCCCTGGGGGCGGGGGTTCTCCCAAGAGACCCAGTACTTC. Protein: CASSSPWGRGFSQETQYF.

This clone appeared a few times. The rearrangement uses TRBV7-6 and TRBJ2-7; tentatively, D is TRBD1 (6 bases). V was cut by 6 bases and J by 2 bases, with 14 bases left in between. This CDR3 is 14 amino acids long. The germline CDR1 and CDR2 sequences are SGHVS and FNYEAQ. The CDR3 sequence is CASSRATGPYEQYF. The CDR3 coding sequence is TGTGCCAGCAGTAGGGCGACAGGACCCTACGAGCAGTACTTC.

V is TRBV6-5 and J is TRBJ2-7, with 10 nucleotides matching TRBD1. Per germline, CDR1 MNHEY and CDR2 SVGAGI. J was trimmed by 2 bases and V by 6 bases; bases with no gene match: 4. This CDR3 has 14 residues. In DNA form, the CDR3 reads TGTGCCAGCAGGAGGACAGGGGGGGCCTACGAGCAGTACTTC. Protein: CASRRTGGAYEQYF.

This clone was detected a few times. CDR3 bases: TGTGCCAGCAGCTTAACCAGTCCCGGGGAGCTGTTTTTT. This encodes CASSLTSPGELFF. The V gene is TRBV7-3, the J gene TRBJ2-2; no clear D gene. In germline, CDR1 is SGHTA, CDR2 FQGTGA. This CDR3 comprises 13 residues. The V and J ends lost 0 bases and 6 bases respectively, with 5 bases between them.

The CDR3 nucleotides are TGTGCCAGCAGTTCTACAAGGAGTTCCTACGAGCAGTACTTC. Residues: CASSSTRSSYEQYF. This rearrangement joins TRBV5-5 to TRBJ2-7; D is undetermined. Germline assignment: CDR1 SGHKS and CDR2 YYEKEE (reference sequence). Trimming removed 5 bases from V and 1 base from J, with 13 bases in between. The CDR3 covers 14 residues. The entire variable domain, with the rest obtained from reference TRBV5-5 and TRBJ2-7, is as follows: DAGVTQSPTHLIKTRGQQVTLRCSPISGHKSVSWYQQVLGQGPQFIFQYYEKEERGRGNFPDRFSARQFPNYSSELNVNALLLGDSALYLCASSSTRSSYEQYFGPGTRLTVT.

Only a few counts were recorded for this clone. CDR3 in DNA: TGTGCCAGCAGCCAGGGGACGGTGAACACTGAAGCTTTCTTT. It yields the protein CASSQGTVNTEAFF. The chain combines TRBV9 with TRBJ1-1; D might be TRBD1 (6 bases). The germline V and J ends were trimmed by 4 bases and 0 bases, with 10 bases remaining between them. Germline loops: CDR1 SGDLS, CDR2 YYNGEE. The CDR3 is made up of 14 amino acids.

The J gene is TRBJ1-6, the V gene TRBV25-1; perhaps TRBD1 as D (5 bases). The CDR3 contains 11 residues. V was trimmed by 8 bases and J by 14 bases, leaving 13 bases between them. Germline V CDR1 and CDR2: MGHDK, SYGVNS. The CDR3 DNA reads TGTGCCAGCCGGGGGGGAGGAGCCCTCCACTTT. Translation gives CASRGGGALHF.

The CDR3: CASSQEPSSGANVLTF. CDR3 nucleotide sequence: TGCGCCAGCAGCCAAGAACCTAGCTCTGGGGCCAACGTCCTGACTTTC. The chain recombines TRBV4-3 with TRBJ2-6; no clear D gene. V shed 0 bases and J shed 0 bases, with 6 bases lying between them. The germline gives CDR1 LGHNA, CDR2 YSLEER. This CDR3 is built from 16 residues.